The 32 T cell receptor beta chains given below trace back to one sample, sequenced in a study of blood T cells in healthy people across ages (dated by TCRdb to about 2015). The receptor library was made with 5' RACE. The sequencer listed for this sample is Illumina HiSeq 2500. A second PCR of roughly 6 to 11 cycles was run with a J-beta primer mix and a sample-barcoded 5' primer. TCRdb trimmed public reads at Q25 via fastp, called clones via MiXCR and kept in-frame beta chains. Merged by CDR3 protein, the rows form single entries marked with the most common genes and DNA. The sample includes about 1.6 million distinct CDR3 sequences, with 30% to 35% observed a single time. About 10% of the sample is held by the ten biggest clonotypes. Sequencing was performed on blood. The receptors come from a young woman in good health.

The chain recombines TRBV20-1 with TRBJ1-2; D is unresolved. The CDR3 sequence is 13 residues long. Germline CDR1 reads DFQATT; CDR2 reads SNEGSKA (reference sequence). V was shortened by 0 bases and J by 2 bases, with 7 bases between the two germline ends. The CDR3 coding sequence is TGCAGTGCTAGAGACTGGGAAAACTATGGCTACACCTTC. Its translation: CSARDWENYGYTF.

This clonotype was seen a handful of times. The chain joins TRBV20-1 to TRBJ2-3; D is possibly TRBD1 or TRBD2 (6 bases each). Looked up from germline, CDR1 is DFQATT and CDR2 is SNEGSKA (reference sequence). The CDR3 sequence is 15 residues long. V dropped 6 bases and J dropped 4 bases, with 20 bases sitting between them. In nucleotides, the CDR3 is TGCAGTGCCACCAGGTGGGGGGCCAAGTCAGATACGCAGTATTTT. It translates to CSATRWGAKSDTQYF.

CDR3 DNA sequence: TGCGCCAGCAGCCAAGACGGTACAGTCTATGGCTACACCTTC. The encoded protein is CASSQDGTVYGYTF. The chain links TRBV4-1 to TRBJ1-2; D not resolved. The CDR3 extends over 14 amino acids. Trimming shortened V by 0 bases and J by 4 bases, and 9 bases separated the two germline ends. Germline CDR1 is MGHRA and CDR2 is YSYEKL.

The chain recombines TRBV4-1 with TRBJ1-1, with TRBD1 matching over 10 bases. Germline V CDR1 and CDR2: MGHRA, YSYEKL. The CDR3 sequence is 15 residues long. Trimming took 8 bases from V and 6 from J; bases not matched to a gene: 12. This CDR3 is CASGPWRQGASEAFF. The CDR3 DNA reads TGCGCCAGCGGCCCGTGGAGACAGGGGGCCTCTGAAGCTTTCTTT.

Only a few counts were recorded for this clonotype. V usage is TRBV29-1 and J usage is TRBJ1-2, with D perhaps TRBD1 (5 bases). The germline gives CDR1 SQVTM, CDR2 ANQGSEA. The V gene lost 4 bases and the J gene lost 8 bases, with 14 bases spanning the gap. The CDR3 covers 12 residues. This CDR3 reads CSVGRDSWGYTF. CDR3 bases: TGCAGCGTTGGCCGAGACAGCTGGGGCTACACCTTC.

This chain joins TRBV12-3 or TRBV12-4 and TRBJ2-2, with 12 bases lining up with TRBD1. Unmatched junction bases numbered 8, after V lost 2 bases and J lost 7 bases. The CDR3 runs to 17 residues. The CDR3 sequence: CASSLYYRDRGLGELFF. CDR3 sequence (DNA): TGTGCCAGCAGTTTATACTACCGGGACAGGGGGCTCGGGGAGCTGTTTTTT.

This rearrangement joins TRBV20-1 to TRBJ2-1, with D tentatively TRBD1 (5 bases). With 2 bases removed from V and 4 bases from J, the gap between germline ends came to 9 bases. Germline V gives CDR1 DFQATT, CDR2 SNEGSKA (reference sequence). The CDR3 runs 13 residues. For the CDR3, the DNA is TGCAGTGCTAGACAGGGCACATACAATGAGCAGTTCTTC. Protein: CSARQGTYNEQFF.

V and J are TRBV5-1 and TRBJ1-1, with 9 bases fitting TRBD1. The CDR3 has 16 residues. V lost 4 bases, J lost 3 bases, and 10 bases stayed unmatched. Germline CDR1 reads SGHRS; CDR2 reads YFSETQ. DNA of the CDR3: TGCGCCAGCAGCAACCCCCAGGGGGACAGGGACACTGAAGCTTTCTTT. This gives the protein CASSNPQGDRDTEAFF.

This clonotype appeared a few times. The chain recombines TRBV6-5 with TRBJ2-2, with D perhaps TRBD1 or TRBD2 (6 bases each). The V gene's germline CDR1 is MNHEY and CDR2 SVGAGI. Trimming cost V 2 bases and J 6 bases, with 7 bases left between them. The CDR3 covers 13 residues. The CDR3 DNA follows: TGTGCCAGCAGTTACGGGGGGCCCGGGGAGCTGTTTTTT. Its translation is CASSYGGPGELFF.

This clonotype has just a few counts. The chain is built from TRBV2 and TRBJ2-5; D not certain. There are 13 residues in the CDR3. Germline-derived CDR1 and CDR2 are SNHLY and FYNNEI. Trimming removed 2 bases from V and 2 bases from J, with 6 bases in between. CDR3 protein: CASSEILQETQYF. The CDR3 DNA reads TGTGCCAGCAGTGAAATCCTACAAGAGACCCAGTACTTC.

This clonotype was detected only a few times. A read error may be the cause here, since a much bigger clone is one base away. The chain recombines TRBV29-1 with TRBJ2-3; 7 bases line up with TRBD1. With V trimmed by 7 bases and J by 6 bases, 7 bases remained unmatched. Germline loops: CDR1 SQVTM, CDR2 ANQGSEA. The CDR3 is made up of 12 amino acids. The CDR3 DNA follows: TGCAGCGCTACCCGGGACAGCGATACGCAGTATTTT. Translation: CSATRDSDTQYF.

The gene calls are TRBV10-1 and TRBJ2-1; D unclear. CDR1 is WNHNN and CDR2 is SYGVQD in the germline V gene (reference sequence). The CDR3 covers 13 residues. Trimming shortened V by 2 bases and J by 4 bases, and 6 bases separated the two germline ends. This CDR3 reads CASSENSYNEQFF. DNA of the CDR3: TGCGCCAGCAGTGAGAACTCTTACAATGAGCAGTTCTTC.

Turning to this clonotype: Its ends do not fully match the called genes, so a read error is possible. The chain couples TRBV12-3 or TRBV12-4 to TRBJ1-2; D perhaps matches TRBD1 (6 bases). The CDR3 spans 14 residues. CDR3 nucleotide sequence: TGTGCCGGCAGTTGGCGGGGGCGTTCGGATGGCTACACCTTC. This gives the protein CAGSWRGRSDGYTF.

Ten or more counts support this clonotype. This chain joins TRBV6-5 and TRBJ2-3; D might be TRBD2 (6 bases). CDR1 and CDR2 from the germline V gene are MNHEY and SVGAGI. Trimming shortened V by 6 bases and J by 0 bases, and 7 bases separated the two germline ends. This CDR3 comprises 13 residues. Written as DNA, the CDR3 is TGTGCCAGCAGGGAGGGGAGCACAGATACGCAGTATTTT. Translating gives CASREGSTDTQYF.

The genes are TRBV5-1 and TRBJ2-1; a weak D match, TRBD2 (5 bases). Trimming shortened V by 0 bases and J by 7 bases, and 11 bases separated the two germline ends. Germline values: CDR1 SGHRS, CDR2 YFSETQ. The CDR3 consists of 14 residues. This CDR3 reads CASSLAVPGNEQFF. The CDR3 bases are TGCGCCAGCAGCTTGGCTGTACCGGGAAATGAGCAGTTCTTC.

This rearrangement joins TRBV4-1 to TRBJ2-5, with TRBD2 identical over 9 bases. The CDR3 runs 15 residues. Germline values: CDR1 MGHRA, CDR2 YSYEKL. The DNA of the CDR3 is TGCGCTACCGGAGCGCGGGGGGGCCAGTCGGAGACCCAGTACTTC. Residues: CATGARGGQSETQYF.

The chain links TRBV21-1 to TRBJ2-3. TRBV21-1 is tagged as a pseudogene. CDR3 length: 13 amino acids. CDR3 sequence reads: CASLLASTDTQYF. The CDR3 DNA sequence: TGTGCCAGCTTACTAGCCAGCACAGATACGCAGTATTTT.

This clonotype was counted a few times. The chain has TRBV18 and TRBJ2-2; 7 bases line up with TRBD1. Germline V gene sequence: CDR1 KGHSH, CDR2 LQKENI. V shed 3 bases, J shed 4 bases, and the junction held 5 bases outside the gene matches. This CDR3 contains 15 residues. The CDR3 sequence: CASSPKGQITGELFF. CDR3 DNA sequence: TGTGCCAGCTCACCGAAGGGACAGATCACCGGGGAGCTGTTTTTT. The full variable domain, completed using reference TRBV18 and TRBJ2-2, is NAGVMQNPRHLVRRRGQEARLRCSPMKGHSHVYWYRQLPEEGLKFMVYLQKENIIDESGMPKERFSAEFPKEGPSILRIQQVVRGDSAAYFCASSPKGQITGELFFGEGSRLTVL.

CDR3 loop: CSALAGTRGGEQFF. The CDR3 nucleotides are TGCAGTGCGTTGGCCGGGACACGGGGTGGGGAGCAGTTCTTC. The rearrangement links TRBV20-1 to TRBJ2-1, with a possible D match to TRBD1 (6 bases). With 6 bases removed from V and 10 bases from J, the gap between germline ends came to 22 bases. Germline CDR1 is DFQATT and CDR2 is SNEGSKA (reference sequence). The CDR3 is 14 residues long.

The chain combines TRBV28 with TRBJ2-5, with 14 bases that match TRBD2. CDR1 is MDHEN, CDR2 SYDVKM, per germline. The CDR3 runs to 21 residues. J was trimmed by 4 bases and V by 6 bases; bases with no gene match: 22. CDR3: CASSLSVGGGLAGARGETQYF. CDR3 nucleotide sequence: TGTGCCAGCAGCCTTTCAGTTGGGGGGGGACTAGCGGGAGCCAGAGGAGAGACCCAGTACTTC.

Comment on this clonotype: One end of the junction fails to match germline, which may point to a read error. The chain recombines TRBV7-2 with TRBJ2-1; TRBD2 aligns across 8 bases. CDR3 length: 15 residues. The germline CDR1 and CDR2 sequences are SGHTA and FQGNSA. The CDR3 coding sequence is TGTGCCAGCAGCCCGGGAGGGGGGGCATACAATGAGCGGTTCTTC. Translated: CASSPGGGAYNERFF.

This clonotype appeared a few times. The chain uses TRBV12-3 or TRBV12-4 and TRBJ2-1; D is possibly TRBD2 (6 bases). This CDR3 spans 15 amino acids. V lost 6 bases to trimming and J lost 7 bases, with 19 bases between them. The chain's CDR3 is CASSLQGGLGNEQFF. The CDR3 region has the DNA TGTGCCAGCAGCCTCCAGGGAGGCCTGGGGAATGAGCAGTTCTTC.

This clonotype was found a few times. CDR3 nucleotide sequence: TGCGCCAGCACACGCGTCCTGGCAGGGACGGTCAATGAGCAGTTCTTC. Translated: CASTRVLAGTVNEQFF. This chain connects TRBV5-1 to TRBJ2-1, with D perhaps given as TRBD1 or TRBD2 (5 bases each). Per the germline V gene, CDR1 is SGHRS and CDR2 is YFSETQ. This CDR3 region has 16 residues. Trimming stripped 6 bases from V and 6 bases from J, with 22 bases between.

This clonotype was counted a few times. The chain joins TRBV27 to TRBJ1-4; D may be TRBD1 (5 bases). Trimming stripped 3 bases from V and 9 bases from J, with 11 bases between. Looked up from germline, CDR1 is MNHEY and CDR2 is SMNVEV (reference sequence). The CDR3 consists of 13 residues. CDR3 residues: CASSFGTDQKLFF. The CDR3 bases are TGTGCCAGCAGTTTCGGGACTGATCAAAAACTGTTTTTT.

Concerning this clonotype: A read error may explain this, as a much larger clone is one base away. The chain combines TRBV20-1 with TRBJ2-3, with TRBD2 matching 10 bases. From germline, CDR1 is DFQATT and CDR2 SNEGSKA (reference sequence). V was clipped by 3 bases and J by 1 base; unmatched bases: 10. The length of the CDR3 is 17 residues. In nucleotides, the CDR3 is TGCAGTGCTAGTCCGCTAGCGGGAGCTGTAGGCACAGATACGCAGTATTTT. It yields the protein CSASPLAGAVGTDTQYF.

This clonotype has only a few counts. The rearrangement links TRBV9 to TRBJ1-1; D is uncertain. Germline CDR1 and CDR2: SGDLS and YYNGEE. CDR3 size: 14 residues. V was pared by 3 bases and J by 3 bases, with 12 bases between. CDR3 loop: CASSGMGSDTEAFF. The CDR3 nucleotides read TGTGCCAGCAGCGGGATGGGTTCGGACACTGAAGCTTTCTTT.

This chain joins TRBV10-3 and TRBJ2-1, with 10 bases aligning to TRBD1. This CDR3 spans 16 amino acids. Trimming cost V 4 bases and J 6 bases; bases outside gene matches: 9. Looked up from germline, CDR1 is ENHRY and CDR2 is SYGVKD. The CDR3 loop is CAISAAPGQGFNEQFF. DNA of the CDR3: TGTGCCATCAGTGCCGCTCCGGGACAGGGGTTCAATGAGCAGTTCTTC.

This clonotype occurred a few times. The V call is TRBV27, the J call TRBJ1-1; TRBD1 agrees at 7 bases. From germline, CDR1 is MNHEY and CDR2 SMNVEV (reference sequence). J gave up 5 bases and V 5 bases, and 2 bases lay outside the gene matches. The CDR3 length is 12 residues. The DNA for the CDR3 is TGTGCCAGCAGTACACAGGGGACTGAAGCTTTCTTT. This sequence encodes CASSTQGTEAFF.

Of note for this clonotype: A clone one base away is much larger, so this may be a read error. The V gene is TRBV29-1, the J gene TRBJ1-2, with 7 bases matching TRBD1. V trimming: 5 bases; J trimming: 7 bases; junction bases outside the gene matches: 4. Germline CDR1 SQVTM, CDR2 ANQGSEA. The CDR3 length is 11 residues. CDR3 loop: CSVRDSCGYTF. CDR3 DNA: TGCAGCGTTAGGGACAGCTGTGGCTACACCTTC.

The CDR3 loop reads CASTSTGEAFF. CDR3 coding DNA: TGTGCCAGCACGAGTACGGGGGAAGCTTTCTTT. V gene TRBV28 combines with J gene TRBJ1-1; D unclear. The V and J ends lost 7 bases and 8 bases respectively, with 11 bases between them. Germline CDR1 MDHEN, CDR2 SYDVKM. This CDR3 has 11 residues. Drawing the rest from reference TRBV28 and TRBJ1-1, the complete variable domain is DVKVTQSSRYLVKRTGEKVFLECVQDMDHENMFWYRQDPGLGLRLIYFSYDVKMKEKGDIPEGYSVSREKKERFSLILESASTNQTSMYLCASTSTGEAFFGQGTRLTVV.

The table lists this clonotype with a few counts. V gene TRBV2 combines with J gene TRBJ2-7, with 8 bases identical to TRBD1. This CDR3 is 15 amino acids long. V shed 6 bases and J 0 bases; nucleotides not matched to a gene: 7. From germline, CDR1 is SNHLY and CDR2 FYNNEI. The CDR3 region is CASRPSTGVSYEQYF. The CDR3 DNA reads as TGTGCCAGCAGGCCCTCGACAGGGGTCTCCTACGAGCAGTACTTC.

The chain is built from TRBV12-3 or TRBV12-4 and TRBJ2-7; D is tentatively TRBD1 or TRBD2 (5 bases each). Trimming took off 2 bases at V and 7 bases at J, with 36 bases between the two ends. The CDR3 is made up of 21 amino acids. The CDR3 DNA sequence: TGTGCCAGCAGTTTACGTGAGAGGTTCAGGACGGGACCGAGCTCCTACAATGAGCAGTACTTC. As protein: CASSLRERFRTGPSSYNEQYF.